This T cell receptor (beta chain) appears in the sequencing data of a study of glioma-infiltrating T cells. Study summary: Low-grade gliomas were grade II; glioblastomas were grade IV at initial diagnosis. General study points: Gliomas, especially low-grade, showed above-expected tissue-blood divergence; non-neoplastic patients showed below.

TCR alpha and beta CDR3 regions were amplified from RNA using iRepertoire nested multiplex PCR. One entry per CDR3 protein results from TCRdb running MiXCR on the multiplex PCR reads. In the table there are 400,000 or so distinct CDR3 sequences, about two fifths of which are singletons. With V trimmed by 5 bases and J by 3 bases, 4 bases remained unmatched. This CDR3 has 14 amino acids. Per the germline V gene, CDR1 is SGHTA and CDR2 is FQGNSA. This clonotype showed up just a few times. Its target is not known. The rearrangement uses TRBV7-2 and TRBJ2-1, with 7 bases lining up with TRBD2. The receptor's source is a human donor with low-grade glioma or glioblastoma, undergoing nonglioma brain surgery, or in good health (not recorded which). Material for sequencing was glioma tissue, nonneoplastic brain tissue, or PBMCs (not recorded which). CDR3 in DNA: TGTGCCAGCAGCCCCCTAGCGGTCTACAATGAGCAGTTCTTC. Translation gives CASSPLAVYNEQFF. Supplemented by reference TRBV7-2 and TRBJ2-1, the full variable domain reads GAGVSQSPSNKVTEKGKDVELRCDPISGHTALYWYRQSLGQGLEFLIYFQGNSAPDKSGLPSDRFSAERTGGSVSTLTIQRTQQEDSAVYLCASSPLAVYNEQFFGPGTRLTVL.